The 27 T cell receptor beta chains reported below all come from one sample, sequenced in a study of cytomegalovirus exposure and HLA in healthy donors. The PCR had 60 Vbeta and 13 Jbeta primers. The assay was immunoSEQ multiplex PCR, and TCRdb's table has in-frame clones only and misses some. The sample lists fewer than 110,000 clones; roughly 70% were seen once. Sequencing was carried out using PBMCs. Receptor source: a woman in her thirties or forties in good health and CMV-seropositive.

This clone occurred once. This chain joins TRBV30 and TRBJ2-2, with TRBD2 matching 10 bases. Germline CDR1 reads GTSNPN; CDR2 reads SVGIG (reference sequence). With V trimmed by 7 bases and J by 7 bases, 12 bases remained unmatched. The CDR3 runs 15 residues. This CDR3 reads CALESSGGGIGELFF. CDR3 bases: TGTGCCTTAGAATCCAGCGGGGGGGGTATCGGGGAGCTGTTTTTT.

This chain connects TRBV7-8 to TRBJ1-6, with D uncertain. The germline CDR1 and CDR2 sequences are SGHVS and FQNEAQ. The CDR3 loop spans 16 amino acids. V lost 5 bases, J lost 4 bases, and 15 bases lay in between. CDR3 sequence: CASSPRRVVYNSPLHF. The CDR3, as DNA: TGTGCCAGCAGCCCCCGTCGGGTAGTTTATAATTCACCCCTCCACTTT.

The rearrangement links TRBV7-9 to TRBJ2-5; 8 bases map to TRBD2. The germline V gene encodes CDR1 SEHNR and CDR2 FQNEAQ (reference sequence). The V and J ends lost 5 bases and 3 bases, in that order; junction bases with no gene match: 11. This CDR3 has 16 residues. The CDR3 reads CASSPWGSGVKETQYF. The CDR3 DNA reads as TGTGCCAGCAGCCCCTGGGGTAGCGGGGTCAAAGAGACCCAGTACTTC.

The chain recombines TRBV30 with TRBJ2-2, with TRBD2 matching over 9 bases. J lost 1 base, V lost 4 bases, and 1 base had no gene match. The V gene's germline CDR1 is GTSNPN and CDR2 SVGIG (reference sequence). There are 14 residues in the CDR3. The CDR3: CAWKRGENTGELFF. The CDR3 nucleotides read TGTGCCTGGAAGCGGGGGGAGAACACCGGGGAGCTGTTTTTT.

CDR3 sequence: CASSFSGAEEKLFF. CDR3 DNA sequence: TGCGCCAGCAGCTTTTCAGGGGCGGAGGAAAAACTGTTTTTT. The chain is built from TRBV5-1 and TRBJ1-4, with D perhaps TRBD1 (6 bases). The germline CDR1 and CDR2 sequences are SGHRS and YFSETQ. The length of the CDR3 is 14 residues. Deletions cut 2 bases from V and 8 bases from J, with 13 bases between.

V gene TRBV6-5 combines with J gene TRBJ1-2; maybe TRBD1 (5 bases). V was trimmed by 0 bases and J by 6 bases, leaving 14 bases between them. The CDR3 totals 15 residues. The germline V gene encodes CDR1 MNHEY and CDR2 SVGAGI. The CDR3 protein is CASSYSIGVQHGYTF. In DNA form, the CDR3 reads TGTGCCAGCAGTTACTCGATAGGGGTTCAACATGGCTACACCTTC.

This chain joins TRBV2 and TRBJ1-1, with unresolved D. The V gene lost 7 bases and the J gene lost 5 bases, with 14 bases spanning the gap. CDR1 and CDR2 (germline): SNHLY, FYNNEI. The CDR3 runs to 13 residues. This chain's CDR3 is CASIRDTGTEAFF. CDR3 sequence (DNA): TGTGCCAGCATCCGGGATACGGGAACTGAAGCTTTCTTT.

This CDR3 is CASSFKGASSPLHF. The DNA for the CDR3 is TGTGCCAGCAGCTTTAAGGGGGCGAGTTCACCCCTCCACTTT. The rearrangement links TRBV5-6 to TRBJ1-6, with TRBD1 matching 7 bases. Germline V gene sequence: CDR1 SGHDT, CDR2 YYEEEE. V shed 2 bases, J shed 9 bases, and the junction held 5 bases outside the gene matches. This CDR3 comprises 14 residues.

The chain is built from TRBV5-6 and TRBJ2-7, with D hard to call. The CDR3 loop spans 15 amino acids. CDR1 and CDR2 (germline): SGHDT, YYEEEE. Trimming stripped 1 base from V and 2 bases from J, with 13 bases between. For the CDR3, the DNA is TGTGCCAGCAGCTTGTCTCGGTCTGCTACCTACGAGCAGTACTTC. Encoded protein: CASSLSRSATYEQYF.

The chain links TRBV5-5 to TRBJ1-5; 9 nucleotides align to TRBD1. The J segment lost 1 base and the V segment lost 4 bases, leaving 9 bases of the junction unmatched. The CDR3 runs to 17 residues. Germline lookup yields CDR1 SGHKS and CDR2 YYEKEE (reference sequence). CDR3 nucleotides: TGTGCCAGCAGCCTGACGGACAGGGGCTTGAGCAATCAGCCCCAGCATTTT. It translates to CASSLTDRGLSNQPQHF.

J is TRBJ2-1 and V is TRBV5-1, with 7 bases identical to TRBD1. CDR1 and CDR2 (germline): SGHRS, YFSETQ. V was clipped by 3 bases and J by 4 bases; unmatched bases: 7. The CDR3 totals 15 residues. CDR3 loop: CASSSPGTVYNEQFF. The CDR3 region has the DNA TGCGCCAGCAGCTCCCCCGGGACAGTTTACAATGAGCAGTTCTTC.

The chain combines TRBV9 with TRBJ1-5; D is unresolved. The germline V gene has CDR1 SGDLS and CDR2 YYNGEE. Trimming took 0 bases from V and 5 from J, leaving 9 bases between them. The CDR3 has 14 amino acids. CDR3 in DNA: TGTGCCAGCAGCGTAGATCCGTCGGATCAGCCCCAGCATTTT. Amino acids: CASSVDPSDQPQHF. Using reference TRBV9 and TRBJ1-5 for the parts outside the CDR3, the full variable domain is DSGVTQTPKHLITATGQRVTLRCSPRSGDLSVYWYQQSLDQGLQFLIQYYNGEERAKGNILERFSAQQFPDLHSELNLSSLELGDSALYFCASSVDPSDQPQHFGDGTRLSIL.

This clone was recorded a few times. The gene calls are TRBV4-2 and TRBJ2-7; D is perhaps TRBD1 (5 bases). CDR1 is LGHNA and CDR2 is YNFKEQ in the germline V gene. This CDR3 comprises 15 residues. V dropped 1 base and J dropped 3 bases, with 13 bases sitting between them. The CDR3 here is CASSQALGANYEQYF. In DNA, the CDR3 is TGTGCCAGCAGCCAAGCCCTAGGGGCGAACTACGAGCAGTACTTC.

The V gene is TRBV5-1, the J gene TRBJ1-6; D may be TRBD1 (6 bases). The V end lost 2 bases, the J end lost 11 bases, and 8 bases lay between the germline ends. The CDR3 extends over 12 amino acids. Germline V CDR1 and CDR2: SGHRS, YFSETQ. Here the CDR3 DNA reads TGCGCCAGCAGCTTAGGGGGTACACCCCTCCACTTT. It specifies CASSLGGTPLHF.

J is TRBJ1-5 and V is TRBV5-5; D not resolved. This CDR3 region has 16 residues. V lost 4 bases and J 7 bases, leaving 21 bases between the germline ends. CDR1 and CDR2 (germline): SGHKS, YYEKEE (reference sequence). For the CDR3, the DNA is TGTGCCAGCAGCCTAACCCCGCGGGGAGGCGGACAGCCCCAGCATTTT. This encodes CASSLTPRGGGQPQHF.

This clone was observed a few times. The chain combines TRBV29-1 with TRBJ2-7; possible D gene TRBD1, 5 bases. Trimming removed 5 bases from V and 3 bases from J, with 14 bases in between. Germline V gene sequence: CDR1 SQVTM, CDR2 ANQGSEA. The CDR3 covers 13 residues. The CDR3 DNA is TGCAGCGTTATCCTGGACAACGGCTACGAGCAGTACGTC. As protein: CSVILDNGYEQYV.

The sample holds a few counts of this clone. This chain joins TRBV15 and TRBJ2-2; perhaps TRBD1 as D (5 bases). Germline assignment: CDR1 LNHNV and CDR2 YYDKDF (reference sequence). Trimming left V 1 base short and J 4 bases short, with 13 bases between. The CDR3 spans 16 residues. The CDR3: CATSRGVGATTGELFF. Here the CDR3 DNA reads TGTGCCACCAGCAGAGGGGTTGGGGCCACCACCGGGGAGCTGTTTTTT.

This chain links TRBV6-6 with TRBJ1-6; D is perhaps TRBD1 (5 bases). V gave up 5 bases and J gave up 10 bases, with 15 bases separating them. The CDR3 has 14 amino acids. The germline gives CDR1 MNHNY, CDR2 SVGAGI (reference sequence). CDR3 in amino acids: CASSRSEGKSPLHF. For the CDR3, the DNA is TGTGCCAGCAGTCGATCGGAGGGGAAATCACCCCTCCACTTT.

This chain uses TRBV7-2 with TRBJ2-1; 8 bases are shared with TRBD2. The J segment lost 9 bases and the V segment lost 1 base, leaving 14 bases of the junction unmatched. From germline, CDR1 is SGHTA and CDR2 FQGNSA. CDR3 length: 17 residues. The CDR3 region is CASSLVGVGGAVSEQFF. As DNA, the CDR3 is TGTGCCAGCAGCTTAGTGGGTGTCGGGGGGGCGGTAAGTGAGCAGTTCTTC.

The J gene is TRBJ2-7, the V gene TRBV6-5; TRBD1 matches at 10 bases. With 2 bases clipped from V and 4 bases from J, the junction kept 5 bases outside the gene matches. Germline CDR1 and CDR2: MNHEY and SVGAGI. The CDR3 is made up of 15 amino acids. Here the CDR3 DNA reads TGTGCCAGCAGTTACGCCGGGACAGGGGCATACGAGCAGTACTTC. Translation: CASSYAGTGAYEQYF.

This chain links TRBV30 with TRBJ1-2, with TRBD1 identical over 7 bases. Losses at the gene ends were 3 bases for V and 4 bases for J; bases not matched to a gene: 5. The CDR3 sequence is 13 residues long. The germline CDR1 and CDR2 sequences are GTSNPN and SVGIG (reference sequence). DNA for the CDR3: TGTGCCTGGAGAGGACAGGTCGGCTATGGCTACACCTTC. Residues: CAWRGQVGYGYTF. Full variable domain (outside the CDR3, taken from reference TRBV30 and TRBJ1-2): SQTIHQWPATLVQPVGSPLSLECTVEGTSNPNLYWYRQAAGRGLQLLFYSVGIGQISSEVPQNLSASRPQDRQFILSSKKLLLSDSGFYLCAWRGQVGYGYTFGSGTRLTVV.

This clone was recorded a few times. The chain combines TRBV19 with TRBJ2-5, with 7 nucleotides matching TRBD2. Germline lookup yields CDR1 LNHDA and CDR2 SQIVND (reference sequence). J gave up 6 bases and V 6 bases, and 4 bases lay outside the gene matches. The CDR3 loop spans 12 amino acids. The CDR3 reads CASSSSGKTQYF. The DNA of the CDR3 is TGTGCCAGTAGCTCTAGCGGAAAGACCCAGTACTTC. Combining the CDR3 with reference TRBV19 and TRBJ2-5 gives the whole variable domain DGGITQSPKYLFRKEGQNVTLSCEQNLNHDAMYWYRQDPGQGLRLIYYSQIVNDFQKGDIAEGYSVSREKKESFPLTVTSAQKNPTAFYLCASSSSGKTQYFGPGTRLLVL.

This clone appeared a few times. This rearrangement joins TRBV4-1 to TRBJ1-6; D might be TRBD1 (6 bases). Germline V lookup: CDR1 MGHRA, CDR2 YSYEKL. This CDR3 has 15 residues. Trimming left V 4 bases short and J 6 bases short, with 13 bases between. The CDR3 protein is CASSLGGTLNSPLHF. CDR3 nucleotides: TGCGCCAGCAGCCTTGGGGGCACCCTTAATTCACCCCTCCACTTT.

The chain joins TRBV30 to TRBJ1-6, with a tentative D call TRBD1 (5 bases). The CDR3 consists of 19 residues. The V end was cut by 3 bases, the J end by 4 bases, with 25 bases between. The germline V gene encodes CDR1 GTSNPN and CDR2 SVGIG (reference sequence). Here the CDR3 reads CAWRRLTGQKRVYNSPLHF. The CDR3 coding sequence is TGTGCCTGGAGGCGTTTGACTGGACAAAAAAGGGTTTATAATTCACCCCTCCACTTT.

The rearrangement joins TRBV6-5 to TRBJ1-1; 7 nucleotides agree with TRBD1. The CDR3 has 11 amino acids. V lost 4 bases and J lost 10; bases outside the gene matches: 3. CDR1 and CDR2 (germline): MNHEY, SVGAGI. This CDR3 reads CASSSTGTAFF. DNA of the CDR3: TGTGCCAGCAGTTCGACAGGGACAGCTTTCTTT.

The chain combines TRBV7-8 with TRBJ1-5; TRBD1 matches 8 bases. The germline CDR1 and CDR2 sequences are SGHVS and FQNEAQ. CDR3 length: 20 amino acids. Trimming took 3 bases from V and 6 from J; bases not matched to a gene: 22. The CDR3 loop reads CASSFTLGQGLGRAAQPQHF. The CDR3 nucleotides read TGTGCCAGCAGCTTCACCCTCGGACAGGGTTTAGGTAGAGCCGCTCAGCCCCAGCATTTT.

This clone showed up just a few times. The V gene is TRBV6-1, the J gene TRBJ1-2; TRBD1 matches 9 bases. This CDR3 has 16 amino acids. Losses at the gene ends were 4 bases for V and 2 bases for J; bases not matched to a gene: 8. Germline lookup yields CDR1 MNHNS and CDR2 SASEGT. CDR3 in DNA: TGTGCCAGCAGTGGGACAGGGGAGGTTGAAAACTATGGCTACACCTTC. It encodes CASSGTGEVENYGYTF.